These 17 T cell receptor beta chains were all obtained from the same sample, sequenced in a study of human T cells and chemical hapten exposure. The time point: pre-sensitization, week 0. Treatment specified: therapeutic diphenylcyclopropenone sensitization with weekly scalp DPC. Each CDR3 protein is one row after TCRdb ran MiXCR on the RACE reads. The sample contains 180,000 or so distinct CDR3 sequences, just under 30% of which appear only once. Material: whole blood, obtained in connection with sensitization to the hapten diphenylcyclopropenone (DPC). These receptors were collected from a woman aged 25 to 39 with alopecia areata. Some clones in this sample may be carry-over from other donors' samples.

This clonotype appeared a few times. This CDR3 reads CASSIGGSTNYEQYF. CDR3 sequence (DNA): TGTGCCAGCAGTATCGGGGGCAGCACGAACTACGAGCAGTACTTC. The chain carries TRBV28 and TRBJ2-7; D assignment may be TRBD1 or TRBD2 (6 bases each). This CDR3 has 15 residues. V lost 5 bases and J 3 bases, leaving 17 bases between the germline ends. Per the germline V gene, CDR1 is MDHEN and CDR2 is SYDVKM. Full variable domain (outside the CDR3, taken from reference TRBV28 and TRBJ2-7): DVKVTQSSRYLVKRTGEKVFLECVQDMDHENMFWYRQDPGLGLRLIYFSYDVKMKEKGDIPEGYSVSREKKERFSLILESASTNQTSMYLCASSIGGSTNYEQYFGPGTRLTVT.

This clonotype was seen more than once but under ten times. The chain links TRBV2 to TRBJ2-5, with TRBD1 matching 10 bases. The CDR3 has 14 residues. Trimming at V came to 6 bases and at J to 5 bases, leaving 6 bases not matched to a gene. Germline values: CDR1 SNHLY, CDR2 FYNNEI. The chain's CDR3 is CASRDRGRGETQYF. The CDR3 nucleotides are TGTGCCAGCAGAGACAGGGGGCGAGGGGAGACCCAGTACTTC. The full variable domain, rest sourced from reference TRBV2 and TRBJ2-5, is EPEVTQTPSHQVTQMGQEVILRCVPISNHLYFYWYRQILGQKVEFLVSFYNNEISEKSEIFDDQFSVERPDGSNFTLKIRSTKLEDSAMYFCASRDRGRGETQYFGPGTRLLVL.

This sequence joins TRBV9 and TRBJ2-1, with 10 nucleotides matching TRBD2. V was clipped by 7 bases and J by 4 bases; unmatched bases: 5. Germline loops: CDR1 SGDLS, CDR2 YYNGEE. The CDR3 totals 14 residues. The DNA for the CDR3 is TGTGCCAGCGGGATTAGCGGGAGGTACAATGAGCAGTTCTTC. This gives the protein CASGISGRYNEQFF.

The chain carries TRBV7-9 and TRBJ2-1, with D perhaps matching TRBD1 or TRBD2 (6 bases each). V gave up 0 bases and J gave up 6 bases, with 12 bases separating them. Germline assignment: CDR1 SEHNR and CDR2 FQNEAQ (reference sequence). This CDR3 spans 15 amino acids. The CDR3 sequence is CASSLAGGPSNEQFF. The CDR3 DNA sequence: TGTGCCAGCAGCTTAGCGGGGGGCCCGAGCAATGAGCAGTTCTTC.

This chain links TRBV11-3 with TRBJ2-5; D perhaps matches TRBD2 (6 bases). V lost 6 bases and J 0 bases, leaving 17 bases between the germline ends. The CDR3 loop spans 16 amino acids. Germline V gene sequence: CDR1 SGHNT, CDR2 YENEEA. The CDR3 is CASSPRERAHQETQYF. CDR3 sequence (DNA): TGTGCCAGCAGTCCCCGCGAGCGGGCGCACCAAGAGACCCAGTACTTC.

This sequence joins TRBV6-1 and TRBJ2-7, with 7 bases lining up with TRBD1. The V gene's germline CDR1 is MNHNS and CDR2 SASEGT. The CDR3 consists of 15 residues. The trim removed 7 bases at V and 0 bases at J, leaving 9 bases unmatched. The CDR3 reads CASKMDRSYSYEQYF. CDR3 bases: TGTGCCAGCAAGATGGACAGGAGTTACTCCTACGAGCAGTACTTC.

The J gene is TRBJ2-7, the V gene TRBV7-9, with D perhaps TRBD1 (6 bases). The CDR3 runs 14 residues. V was pared by 4 bases and J by 2 bases, with 12 bases between. CDR1 and CDR2 (germline): SEHNR, FQNEAQ (reference sequence). The CDR3 coding sequence is TGTGCCAGCAGCTCACGACAGGCGGCCTACGAGCAGTACTTC. As protein: CASSSRQAAYEQYF.

This clonotype has at least ten counts. This chain links TRBV7-6 with TRBJ1-3; D is undetermined. The CDR3 length is 15 residues. The V gene's germline CDR1 is SGHVS and CDR2 FNYEAQ. V was cut by 0 bases and J by 5 bases, with 11 bases left in between. For the CDR3, the DNA is TGTGCCAGCAGCTTAGCGATGGGCGGGAGAAACACCATATATTTT. Residues: CASSLAMGGRNTIYF.

This clonotype was detected a few times. The gene calls are TRBV4-3 and TRBJ2-3; D possibly corresponds to TRBD2 (6 bases). The CDR3 loop spans 16 amino acids. Looked up from germline, CDR1 is LGHNA and CDR2 is YSLEER. The V end was cut by 3 bases, the J end by 6 bases, with 19 bases between. CDR3 sequence reads: CASSQAGGTARDTQYF. CDR3 DNA sequence: TGCGCCAGCAGCCAGGCCGGGGGAACCGCACGCGATACGCAGTATTTT.

This clonotype came up a few times. This chain uses TRBV20-1 with TRBJ1-1; 11 nucleotides line up with TRBD1. The V and J ends lost 3 bases and 5 bases, in that order; junction bases with no gene match: 8. Germline V lookup: CDR1 DFQATT, CDR2 SNEGSKA (reference sequence). This CDR3 has 15 residues. CDR3 in DNA: TGCAGTGCTAGCCGATTAGGACAGGGGGCAACTGAAGCTTTCTTT. This sequence encodes CSASRLGQGATEAFF.

The chain recombines TRBV4-2 with TRBJ2-1, with a possible D match to TRBD2 (6 bases). This CDR3 is built from 11 residues. V was pared by 0 bases and J by 12 bases, with 6 bases between. The V gene's germline CDR1 is LGHNA and CDR2 YNFKEQ. The DNA of the CDR3 is TGTGCCAGCAGCCAAGAGGGGGGGCAGTTCTTC. Residues: CASSQEGGQFF.

J is TRBJ2-1 and V is TRBV7-9; the match to TRBD2 covers 8 bases. The CDR3 runs 13 residues. Germline CDR1 and CDR2: SEHNR and FQNEAQ (reference sequence). The trim removed 4 bases at V and 7 bases at J, leaving 3 bases unmatched. CDR3 protein: CASSSLAGNEQFF. DNA of the CDR3: TGTGCCAGCAGCTCCTTAGCGGGAAATGAGCAGTTCTTC.

This clonotype was found once. One end of the junction does not line up with germline, which may come from a read error. The chain carries TRBV7-2 and TRBJ2-7; 11 nucleotides match TRBD2. The CDR3 has 16 residues. Germline CDR1 SGHTA, CDR2 FQGNSA. The chain's CDR3 is CASSLAGGRGTYEQYF. CDR3 DNA sequence: TGTGCCAGCAGCCTAGCGGGAGGTCGAGGGACCTACGAGCAGTACTTC.

In this sample, this clonotype turned up a few times. The genes are TRBV20-1 and TRBJ2-2; 8 nucleotides match TRBD1. Germline CDR1 DFQATT, CDR2 SNEGSKA (reference sequence). The junction had 9 bases not matched to a gene; V was cut back by 4 bases and J by 8 bases. The CDR3 loop spans 14 amino acids. The CDR3 bases are TGCAGTGCTATCAACAGGGGGAATTTGGGGGAGCTGTTTTTT. Its translation: CSAINRGNLGELFF.

V gene TRBV28 combines with J gene TRBJ2-1; 10 bases fit TRBD2. After removal of 7 bases from V and 7 bases from J, the junction contained 10 bases not matched to a gene. Germline CDR1 MDHEN, CDR2 SYDVKM. The CDR3 has 15 amino acids. CDR3 region: CASNVLAGVGNEQFF. The CDR3 region has the DNA TGTGCCAGCAACGTCCTAGCGGGAGTAGGTAATGAGCAGTTCTTC.

This clonotype was seen only a few times. V gene TRBV4-2 combines with J gene TRBJ2-1; no definite D call. In germline, CDR1 is LGHNA, CDR2 YNFKEQ. The length of the CDR3 is 12 residues. The germline V and J ends were trimmed by 1 base and 7 bases, with 5 bases remaining between them. The CDR3 is CASSQGWNEQFF. CDR3 bases: TGTGCCAGCAGCCAAGGGTGGAATGAGCAGTTCTTC.

This clonotype was counted a few times. The chain uses TRBV6-2 or TRBV6-3 and TRBJ1-1, with D tentatively TRBD1 (5 bases). Germline loops: CDR1 MNHEY, CDR2 SVGEGT. V lost 8 bases and J lost 1, with 11 bases in between. The CDR3 runs 13 residues. CDR3 loop: CASRSTANTEAFF. The DNA for the CDR3 is TGTGCCAGCCGATCGACAGCGAACACTGAAGCTTTCTTT.